The 32 T cell receptor beta chains listed next were all sequenced from one sample in a study of beta chain features in type 1 diabetes. These receptors lack a known antigen. The whole isolated RNA underwent reverse transcription, so sequencing captured expressed TCRB transcripts. Sequencing used immunoSEQ multiplex PCR; TCRdb keeps in-frame clones, though not all of them. The repertoire has 680,000 or so clones, 13% of them found once; the top ten carry 0.02% to 0.025%. Study-level results: A moderate, significant TCRB CDR3 shortening appeared in type 1 diabetes across four CD4+ subsets.

Sequenced input: naive CD4+ T cells from blood. These receptors were obtained from a man between 18 and 29 years old with type 1 diabetes.

This clone showed up just a few times. The J gene is TRBJ1-6, the V gene TRBV7-8; D gene uncertain. The germline V and J ends were trimmed by 1 base and 0 bases, with 19 bases remaining between them. The CDR3 totals 20 residues. Germline CDR1 is SGHVS and CDR2 is FQNEAQ. CDR3 nucleotides: TGTGCCAGCAGCTTAGTTTCTCTGGCAGGCCGGAGCTCCTATAATTCACCCCTCCACTTT. This encodes CASSLVSLAGRSSYNSPLHF.

This chain uses TRBV5-4 with TRBJ2-3; 12 bases align to TRBD1. Trimming took 4 bases from V and 1 from J; bases not matched to a gene: 7. The CDR3 runs 17 residues. Germline CDR1 SGHNT, CDR2 YYREEE (reference sequence). The CDR3 DNA sequence: TGTGCCAGCAGCCCCGGGACAGGGGGCGGTCGCACAGATACGCAGTATTTT. Protein: CASSPGTGGGRTDTQYF. The full variable domain, with the rest looked up from reference TRBV5-4 and TRBJ2-3, is ETGVTQSPTHLIKTRGQQVTLRCSSQSGHNTVSWYQQALGQGPQFIFQYYREEENGRGNFPPRFSGLQFPNYSSELNVNALELDDSALYLCASSPGTGGGRTDTQYFGPGTRLTVL.

This clone was picked up a small number of times. The chain carries TRBV7-9 and TRBJ1-6; possible D gene TRBD1, 6 bases. This CDR3 is 17 amino acids long. Trimming removed 5 bases at V and 10 bases at J, with 24 bases between. The germline V gene has CDR1 SEHNR and CDR2 FQNEAQ (reference sequence). CDR3 DNA sequence: TGTGCCAGCAGCCTCCGGGGACCGGCAGGGGAAGGCTCACCCCTCCACTTT. Amino acid sequence: CASSLRGPAGEGSPLHF.

In this sample, this clone turned up a few times. The CDR3 nucleotides read TGCGCCAGCAGCTTGTATCTATCGGCCGACGGAAAACTGTTTTTT. Its translation: CASSLYLSADGKLFF. This chain joins TRBV5-1 and TRBJ1-4; D not resolved. The CDR3 contains 15 residues. From germline, CDR1 is SGHRS and CDR2 YFSETQ. Trimming removed 1 base at V and 10 bases at J, with 17 bases between.

The sample holds a few counts of this clone. The chain combines TRBV7-2 with TRBJ2-3; either TRBD1 or TRBD2 may supply D (5 bases each). In germline, CDR1 is SGHTA, CDR2 FQGNSA. Trimming shortened V by 3 bases and J by 4 bases, and 14 bases separated the two germline ends. The CDR3 sequence is 15 residues long. In DNA, the CDR3 is TGTGCCAGCAGCTTGGGGACGGTATTGGCAGATACGCAGTATTTT. Amino acids: CASSLGTVLADTQYF.

The chain carries TRBV10-3 and TRBJ1-1, with D perhaps TRBD1 (6 bases). This CDR3 comprises 14 residues. Germline CDR1 ENHRY, CDR2 SYGVKD. Trimming pared 6 bases from V and 0 bases from J, leaving 11 bases between. CDR3 nucleotides: TGTGCCATCAGCTGGGGGCCCATGAACACTGAAGCTTTCTTT. Protein: CAISWGPMNTEAFF.

The table lists this clone with a few counts. The rearrangement joins TRBV6-5 to TRBJ2-5, with a possible D match to TRBD1 (6 bases). This CDR3 region has 13 residues. V lost 4 bases and J 5 bases, leaving 11 bases between the germline ends. Germline values: CDR1 MNHEY, CDR2 SVGAGI. In nucleotides, the CDR3 is TGTGCCAGCAGTTTCCTAAGGGGGGAGACCCAGTACTTC. Translating it yields CASSFLRGETQYF.

CDR3 protein: CASTSSGQGNQPQHF. DNA of the CDR3: TGTGCCAGTACCTCATCGGGACAGGGGAATCAGCCCCAGCATTTT. V and J are TRBV19 and TRBJ1-5; TRBD1 agrees at 10 bases. CDR1 and CDR2 (germline): LNHDA, SQIVND (reference sequence). The trim removed 7 bases at V and 4 bases at J, leaving 7 bases unmatched. This CDR3 has 15 residues.

The chain is built from TRBV7-9 and TRBJ2-7, with 9 bases identical to TRBD1. Germline trimming cut 6 bases from V and 5 bases from J; bases unmatched to any gene: 11. This CDR3 has 15 residues. Germline V gene lookup returns CDR1 SEHNR and CDR2 FQNEAQ (reference sequence). DNA for the CDR3: TGTGCCAGCAGGACTACAGGGGGCCTTGTAGACGAGCAGTACTTC. Amino acid sequence: CASRTTGGLVDEQYF.

The chain carries TRBV7-6 and TRBJ2-5; 8 bases are shared with TRBD1. The CDR3 is 14 amino acids. From germline, CDR1 is SGHVS and CDR2 FNYEAQ. J lost 5 bases, V lost 5 bases, and 7 bases had no gene match. Here the CDR3 reads CASSVGQGGETQYF. In DNA form, the CDR3 reads TGTGCCAGCAGCGTTGGACAGGGCGGGGAGACCCAGTACTTC.

The chain joins TRBV30 to TRBJ1-3; possible D gene TRBD1, 6 bases. V was trimmed by 8 bases and J by 1 base, leaving 9 bases between them. The germline V gene encodes CDR1 GTSNPN and CDR2 SVGIG (reference sequence). CDR3 length: 12 amino acids. CDR3 DNA: TGTGCCCTAACAGGGTCTGGAAACACCATATATTTT. Its translation: CALTGSGNTIYF.

This chain joins TRBV14 and TRBJ2-1, with TRBD2 identical over 13 bases. The V gene end was trimmed by 1 base and the J gene end by 4 bases; junction bases not matched to a gene: 10. The CDR3 spans 19 residues. Germline-derived CDR1 and CDR2 are SGHDN and FVKESK. The chain's CDR3 is CASSQVRLGLAGDYNEQFF. The CDR3 coding sequence is TGTGCCAGCAGCCAAGTGCGACTAGGACTAGCGGGGGATTACAATGAGCAGTTCTTC.

The table lists this clone with a few counts. CDR3 loop: CASSLVSALPFF. In DNA form, the CDR3 reads TGTGCCAGCAGCTTAGTTTCGGCTTTGCCGTTCTTC. This sequence joins TRBV7-8 and TRBJ2-1, with D unresolved. Germline loops: CDR1 SGHVS, CDR2 FQNEAQ. The CDR3 loop spans 12 amino acids. V gave up 1 base and J gave up 15 bases, with 13 bases separating them. The whole variable domain, remainder taken from reference TRBV7-8 and TRBJ2-1, is GAGVSQSPRYKVAKRGQDVALRCDPISGHVSLFWYQQALGQGPEFLTYFQNEAQLDKSGLPSDRFFAERPEGSVSTLKIQRTQQEDSAVYLCASSLVSALPFFGPGTRLTVL.

This clone was observed a handful of times. The genes are TRBV30 and TRBJ2-7, with D maybe TRBD2 (6 bases). The CDR3 sequence is 14 residues long. From germline, CDR1 is GTSNPN and CDR2 SVGIG (reference sequence). Trimming pared 3 bases from V and 5 bases from J, leaving 17 bases between. CDR3 in amino acids: CAWSPGLPGHEQYF. The CDR3 DNA follows: TGTGCCTGGAGCCCGGGACTCCCTGGCCACGAGCAGTACTTC.

V usage is TRBV10-3 and J usage is TRBJ2-7; D perhaps matches TRBD1 (7 bases). Trimming took off 6 bases at V and 4 bases at J, with 16 bases between the two ends. The CDR3 loop spans 14 amino acids. Germline CDR1 is ENHRY and CDR2 is SYGVKD. CDR3 coding DNA: TGTGCCATCAGAGGGGGGACAGATATTTACGAGCAGTACTTC. Residues: CAIRGGTDIYEQYF.

The chain joins TRBV6-1 to TRBJ1-6; weak D call: TRBD1 (5 bases). The CDR3 extends over 13 amino acids. The germline CDR1 and CDR2 sequences are MNHNS and SASEGT. Trimming shortened V by 7 bases and J by 7 bases, and 11 bases separated the two germline ends. The CDR3 is CASTNPGNSPLHF. CDR3 sequence (DNA): TGTGCCAGCACCAATCCAGGGAATTCACCCCTCCACTTT.

The chain has TRBV28 and TRBJ2-2; D might be TRBD1 or TRBD2, each matching 6 bases. V lost 6 bases to trimming and J lost 5 bases, with 16 bases between them. This CDR3 spans 15 amino acids. Per germline, CDR1 MDHEN and CDR2 SYDVKM. For the CDR3, the DNA is TGTGCCAGCAGACTATCGGAGGGGGTAACCGGGGAGCTGTTTTTT. This encodes CASRLSEGVTGELFF.

This clone has more than one count but fewer than ten. The rearrangement joins TRBV4-1 to TRBJ2-7; 7 nucleotides match TRBD1. The CDR3 consists of 13 residues. V dropped 4 bases and J dropped 4; count of bases not matched to a gene: 4. The germline V gene encodes CDR1 MGHRA and CDR2 YSYEKL. The CDR3 sequence is CASSPRQGYEQYF. The CDR3 DNA reads as TGCGCCAGCAGCCCCCGACAGGGTTACGAGCAGTACTTC.

This clone was recorded a few times. V usage is TRBV2 and J usage is TRBJ2-1, with TRBD2 matching over 10 bases. Germline V CDR1 and CDR2: SNHLY, FYNNEI. The CDR3 runs 16 residues. V was pared by 4 bases and J by 5 bases, with 8 bases of the junction left unmatched. The CDR3 region is CASSATRTSGHNEQFF. In DNA form, the CDR3 reads TGTGCCAGCAGTGCGACCAGGACTAGCGGCCACAATGAGCAGTTCTTC.

The chain is built from TRBV2 and TRBJ1-1; D gene ambiguous. Trimming cost V 3 bases and J 1 base, with 6 bases left between them. The CDR3 loop spans 13 amino acids. Germline CDR1 SNHLY, CDR2 FYNNEI. The CDR3 loop reads CASSELENTEAFF. The CDR3 bases are TGTGCCAGCAGTGAGTTGGAGAACACTGAAGCTTTCTTT.

The chain carries TRBV11-2 and TRBJ2-3, with a possible D match to TRBD2 (6 bases). Germline loops: CDR1 SGHAT, CDR2 FQNNGV. This CDR3 has 16 residues. Trimming pared 0 bases from V and 7 bases from J, leaving 17 bases between. The CDR3 spells CASSLDGTSILHTQYF. The CDR3 nucleotides read TGTGCCAGCAGCTTAGATGGGACTTCAATCTTGCATACGCAGTATTTT.

The V call is TRBV11-2, the J call TRBJ2-3; D not certain. Germline CDR1 and CDR2: SGHAT and FQNNGV. CDR3 length: 13 residues. V lost 5 bases to trimming and J lost 4 bases, with 10 bases between them. Here the CDR3 reads CASSLVGPDTQYF. The CDR3 bases are TGTGCCAGCAGCCTAGTCGGTCCAGATACGCAGTATTTT.

Only a few counts were recorded for this clone. The chain combines TRBV10-3 with TRBJ2-1; TRBD2 matches 7 bases. J gave up 6 bases and V 7 bases, and 9 bases lay outside the gene matches. Germline CDR1 ENHRY, CDR2 SYGVKD. This CDR3 is 14 amino acids long. Written as DNA, the CDR3 is TGTGCCATCACCCAGTCCGGGGGGTTCAATGAGCAGTTCTTC. Protein sequence: CAITQSGGFNEQFF.

A few counts support this clone. This chain uses TRBV30 with TRBJ1-1; TRBD1 aligns across 7 bases. This CDR3 is built from 16 residues. The germline V gene has CDR1 GTSNPN and CDR2 SVGIG (reference sequence). The ends lost 5 bases at V and 4 bases at J; junction bases unmatched: 16. The CDR3, as DNA: TGTGCCTGGGAGGAGATTCGACAGGGCCAGACCACTGAAGCTTTCTTT. Translation gives CAWEEIRQGQTTEAFF.

V is TRBV30 and J is TRBJ2-1; D may be TRBD2 (7 bases). The ends were cut back, 1 base at V and 1 base at J, with 11 bases in the middle. This CDR3 contains 15 residues. Germline CDR1 reads GTSNPN; CDR2 reads SVGIG (reference sequence). CDR3 bases: TGTGCCTGGAGTGCGGGGGGCGGATCCTACAATGAGCAGTTCTTC. As protein: CAWSAGGGSYNEQFF.

V usage is TRBV19 and J usage is TRBJ1-2, with 8 nucleotides matching TRBD1. This CDR3 region has 13 residues. Germline V gene data show CDR1 as LNHDA and CDR2 as SQIVND (reference sequence). Trimming removed 6 bases from V and 8 bases from J; junction bases left unmatched: 8. For the CDR3, the DNA is TGTGCCAGTAGGGATTCCGGACAGGGCGGCTACACCTTC. Translated, it gives CASRDSGQGGYTF.

In its sample, this clone was seen a few times. The chain links TRBV27 to TRBJ2-7; 9 bases match TRBD1. The V and J ends lost 4 bases and 5 bases, in that order; junction bases with no gene match: 9. This CDR3 has 15 amino acids. From germline, CDR1 is MNHEY and CDR2 SMNVEV (reference sequence). CDR3 bases: TGTGCCAGCAGTTACCTTGCGGACAGGGGTCACGAGCAGTACTTC. It codes for CASSYLADRGHEQYF.

This clone was picked up a small number of times. The chain uses TRBV19 and TRBJ2-4; D gene uncertain. Trimming took off 0 bases at V and 0 bases at J, with 9 bases between the two ends. Germline CDR1 LNHDA, CDR2 SQIVND (reference sequence). The CDR3 consists of 16 residues. The CDR3 spells CASSIEESLAKNIQYF. The CDR3 DNA follows: TGTGCCAGTAGTATAGAGGAGAGCCTAGCCAAAAACATTCAGTACTTC.

In its sample, this clone was seen a few times. The rearrangement links TRBV7-9 to TRBJ2-3, with D possibly being TRBD1 (5 bases). The V end lost 4 bases, the J end lost 3 bases, and 14 bases lay between the germline ends. Germline CDR1 reads SEHNR; CDR2 reads FQNEAQ (reference sequence). The CDR3 length is 15 residues. The CDR3 sequence: CASSSVRVRTDTQYF. As DNA, the CDR3 is TGTGCCAGCAGCTCGGTCAGGGTGAGGACAGATACGCAGTATTTT.

J is TRBJ1-3 and V is TRBV6-1; D uncertain. CDR3 length: 13 residues. Germline values: CDR1 MNHNS, CDR2 SASEGT. V was cut by 0 bases and J by 4 bases, with 4 bases left in between. The CDR3 loop is CASSEAPGNTIYF. CDR3 DNA: TGTGCCAGCAGTGAAGCGCCCGGAAACACCATATATTTT.

The rearrangement uses TRBV28 and TRBJ2-1; no definite D call. This CDR3 has 11 amino acids. Germline CDR1 MDHEN, CDR2 SYDVKM. Trimming shortened V by 3 bases and J by 7 bases, and 4 bases separated the two germline ends. The chain's CDR3 is CASSFENEQFF. CDR3 in DNA: TGTGCCAGCAGTTTTGAGAATGAGCAGTTCTTC.

The V call is TRBV7-9, the J call TRBJ2-7, with D unresolved. This CDR3 comprises 15 residues. The V gene lost 5 bases and the J gene lost 0 bases, with 14 bases spanning the gap. Germline V gene data show CDR1 as SEHNR and CDR2 as FQNEAQ (reference sequence). This CDR3 is CASSPRWAASYEQYF. The CDR3 coding sequence is TGTGCCAGCAGCCCTCGGTGGGCAGCCTCCTACGAGCAGTACTTC.